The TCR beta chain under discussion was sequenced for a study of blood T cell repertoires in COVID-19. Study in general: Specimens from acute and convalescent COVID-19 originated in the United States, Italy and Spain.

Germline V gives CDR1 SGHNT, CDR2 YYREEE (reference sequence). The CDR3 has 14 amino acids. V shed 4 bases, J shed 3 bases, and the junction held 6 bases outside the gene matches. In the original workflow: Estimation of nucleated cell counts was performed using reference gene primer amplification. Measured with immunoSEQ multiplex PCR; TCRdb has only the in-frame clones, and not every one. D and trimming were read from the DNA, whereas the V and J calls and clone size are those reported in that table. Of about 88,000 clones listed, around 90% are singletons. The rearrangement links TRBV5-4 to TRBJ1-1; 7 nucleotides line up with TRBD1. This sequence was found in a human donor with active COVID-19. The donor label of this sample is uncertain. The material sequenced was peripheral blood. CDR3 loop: CASSPGTADTEAFF. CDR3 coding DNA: TGTGCCAGCAGCCCCGGGACAGCAGACACTGAAGCTTTCTTT.